These T cell receptor beta chains were read from a single sample in a study of T-cell reconstitution after alpha-beta-depleted transplantation in children. TCRdb processed the PCR reads anew with MiXCR; each CDR3 protein has one entry. The sample shows more than 400,000 distinct CDR3 sequences, roughly two fifths of them seen only once. Here the sequenced sample was PBMCs, taken before TCRalphabeta/CD19-depleted stem cell transplant. These receptors were taken from a girl aged 2 to 10 with aplastic anemia, due to receive a stem cell transplant. Both conserved end residues are part of each CDR3. The D gene is left open where the match is weak. Clone size is given for some rows only: seen once, a few or many times, or a class if the clone is expanded.

V,size,D,J,length,CDR3,DNA
TRBV28,few,NA,TRBJ1-2,13,CASGDNPLYGDTF,TGTGCCAGCGGGGATAACCCCCTCTATGGCGACACCTTC
TRBV11-2,NA,NA,TRBJ2-3,13,CASSQFTTDTQYF,TGTGCCAGCAGCCAATTCACCACAGATACGCAGTATTTT
TRBV6-1,NA,NA,TRBJ2-1,15,CASSEQGTTNDEQFF,TGTGCCAGCAGTGAACAGGGGACCACAAACGATGAGCAGTTCTTC
TRBV6-1,many,NA,TRBJ1-2,14,CASTGQRTNYGYTF,TGTGCCAGCACCGGACAGAGAACTAACTATGGCTACACCTTC
TRBV6-4,NA,NA,TRBJ2-1,13,CASSDLASGEQFF,TGTGCCAGCAGTGACTTAGCTAGTGGGGAGCAGTTCTTC
TRBV11-3,NA,NA,TRBJ1-3,15,CASSLTLTRGNTIYF,TGTGCCAGCAGCCTGACGCTCACGAGAGGAAACACCATATATTTT
TRBV5-1,NA,TRBD1,TRBJ2-5,16,CASSGSGTALQETQYF,TGCGCCAGCAGCGGATCCGGGACAGCCCTCCAAGAGACCCAGTACTTC
TRBV11-2,NA,NA,TRBJ2-2,14,CASTKRWVTGELFF,TGTGCCAGCACCAAAAGATGGGTTACCGGGGAGCTGTTTTTT
TRBV7-6,NA,NA,TRBJ1-5,13,CASSLGADQPQHF,TGTGCCAGCAGCTTAGGGGCGGATCAGCCCCAGCATTTT
TRBV20-1,NA,NA,TRBJ1-1,14,CSARDYSVRREAFF,TGCAGTGCTAGGGACTATTCAGTAAGACGGGAAGCTTTCTTT
TRBV6-1,few,NA,TRBJ1-5,12,CASWDTNQPQHF,TGTGCCAGCTGGGACACAAATCAGCCCCAGCATTTT
TRBV12-3/TRBV12-4,NA,TRBD1,TRBJ2-1,14,CASSHGTVYNEQFF,TGTGCCAGCAGCCACGGGACAGTATACAATGAGCAGTTCTTC
TRBV6-5,NA,NA,TRBJ2-3,16,CASSFEAGSSTDTQYF,TGTGCCAGCAGTTTTGAAGCGGGTTCTAGCACAGATACGCAGTATTTT
TRBV6-5,many,TRBD1,TRBJ2-5,18,CASSYLAPLTGAQETQYF,TGTGCCAGCAGTTACTTGGCTCCTTTGACAGGGGCCCAAGAGACCCAGTACTTC
TRBV7-9,few,NA,TRBJ1-1,15,CASSLVGQANTEAFF,TGTGCCAGCAGCTTAGTTGGGCAGGCGAACACTGAAGCTTTCTTT
TRBV3-1,NA,NA,TRBJ2-6,15,CASSQDWPGANVLTF,TGTGCCAGCAGCCAAGATTGGCCTGGGGCCAACGTCCTGACTTTC
TRBV20-1,NA,NA,TRBJ1-1,14,CSARTGGPNTEAFF,TGCAGTGCTCGCACCGGAGGCCCGAACACTGAAGCTTTCTTT
TRBV20-1,NA,NA,TRBJ2-1,13,CSARVPALNEQFF,TGCAGTGCTAGAGTTCCAGCCCTCAATGAGCAGTTCTTC
TRBV20-1,NA,NA,TRBJ2-3,12,CSASGVTDTQYF,TGCAGTGCTAGTGGGGTCACAGATACGCAGTATTTT
TRBV20-1,NA,NA,TRBJ2-1,12,CSFISGHNEQFF,TGCAGTTTCATATCGGGGCACAATGAGCAGTTCTTC
TRBV12-3/TRBV12-4,NA,NA,TRBJ2-7,14,CASSPTRRVYEQYF,TGTGCCAGCAGTCCTACACGCCGCGTCTACGAGCAGTACTTC
TRBV7-2,NA,TRBD1,TRBJ2-7,15,CASSPEGTGVAEQYF,TGTGCCAGCAGCCCGGAGGGGACAGGGGTGGCCGAGCAGTACTTC
TRBV20-1,NA,NA,TRBJ2-1,14,CSAPGERRDNEQFF,TGCAGTGCCCCCGGGGAGAGGAGGGACAATGAGCAGTTCTTC
TRBV28,many,TRBD2,TRBJ2-3,15,CASSLGAGVTDTQYF,TGTGCCAGCAGTTTAGGTGCGGGAGTCACAGATACGCAGTATTTT
TRBV12-3/TRBV12-4,NA,NA,TRBJ1-1,11,CASRGAQGAFF,TGTGCCAGCAGGGGGGCGCAAGGGGCTTTCTTT
TRBV12-3/TRBV12-4,many,NA,TRBJ2-5,15,CASSLGGRSLETQYF,TGTGCCAGCAGTCTCGGGGGAAGATCGTTAGAGACCCAGTACTTC
TRBV7-2,few,NA,TRBJ2-1,17,CASSWSGFGYSYNEQFF,TGTGCCAGCAGCTGGAGTGGCTTCGGATACTCCTACAATGAGCAGTTCTTC
TRBV5-1,many,TRBD2,TRBJ2-7,15,CASSLDGGRAYEQYF,TGCGCCAGCAGCTTGGATGGCGGGAGGGCCTACGAGCAGTACTTC
TRBV28,NA,TRBD1,TRBJ2-5,15,CASSPETGYGETQYF,TGTGCCAGCAGTCCAGAGACAGGGTATGGGGAGACCCAGTACTTC
TRBV4-2,once,TRBD2,TRBJ2-1,16,CASSQEATSAYNEQFF,TGTGCCAGCAGCCAAGAGGCGACTAGCGCCTACAATGAGCAGTTCTTC
TRBV5-5,NA,TRBD2,TRBJ2-7,15,CASSRPGGEAYEQYF,TGTGCCAGCAGTCGACCGGGAGGGGAGGCCTACGAGCAGTACTTC
TRBV20-1,NA,TRBD2,TRBJ2-7,16,CSARDLRTSGRYEQYF,TGCAGTGCTAGAGATTTACGGACTAGCGGGAGGTACGAGCAGTACTTC
TRBV4-1,few,NA,TRBJ2-5,15,CASSQPAPGQETQYF,TGCGCCAGCAGCCAACCGGCGCCCGGCCAAGAGACCCAGTACTTC
TRBV13,NA,TRBD2,TRBJ2-3,14,CASSSGRALDTQYF,TGTGCCAGCAGTAGCGGGAGGGCCCTTGATACGCAGTATTTT
TRBV20-1,NA,NA,TRBJ2-7,14,CSARPGSIPYEQYF,TGCAGTGCTAGGCCCGGGAGTATCCCCTACGAGCAGTACTTC
TRBV5-1,NA,NA,TRBJ2-1,15,CASSLEGRPHNEQFF,TGCGCCAGCAGCTTGGAAGGGCGGCCCCACAATGAGCAGTTCTTC
TRBV29-1,NA,TRBD2,TRBJ2-7,13,CSVKTSVSYEQYF,TGCAGCGTTAAGACTAGCGTCTCCTACGAGCAGTACTTC
TRBV7-9,NA,TRBD2,TRBJ2-1,15,CASSLAGSGSLGDFF,TGTGCCAGCAGCTTAGCTGGTAGCGGGAGTTTGGGGGATTTCTTC
TRBV28,NA,NA,TRBJ1-5,13,CASSRTTHQPQHF,TGTGCCAGCAGTCGGACAACCCATCAGCCCCAGCATTTT
TRBV5-1,NA,NA,TRBJ2-7,15,CASSSRSSDAYEQYF,TGCGCCAGCAGCTCGCGGTCTAGCGATGCCTACGAGCAGTACTTC
TRBV4-1,once,NA,TRBJ1-6,17,CASSQDTVGQKHSPLHF,TGCGCCAGCAGCCAAGATACTGTTGGTCAGAAGCATTCACCCCTCCACTTT
TRBV20-1,NA,NA,TRBJ2-3,15,CSARDRDGGTDTQYF,TGCAGTGCTAGAGATCGCGACGGGGGCACAGATACGCAGTATTTT
TRBV6-5,NA,NA,TRBJ2-7,13,CASSYRVWDEQYF,TGTGCCAGCAGTTACAGGGTCTGGGACGAGCAGTACTTC
TRBV5-1,NA,NA,TRBJ2-2,16,CASSLALLSVGGELFF,TGCGCCAGCAGCTTGGCCCTCCTCAGCGTCGGCGGGGAGCTGTTTTTT
TRBV27,many,NA,TRBJ1-5,15,CASSLNYNSNQPQHF,TGTGCCAGCAGTTTAAACTACAATAGCAATCAGCCCCAGCATTTT
TRBV6-6,NA,NA,TRBJ2-7,13,CASSYSQRGQQYF,TGTGCCAGCAGTTACTCCCAAAGGGGTCAGCAGTACTTC
TRBV18,NA,NA,TRBJ2-3,14,CASSQARDSRRQYF,TGTGCCAGCTCACAAGCCAGAGACAGCCGGCGGCAGTATTTT
TRBV5-1,few,TRBD2,TRBJ2-1,17,CASSPRVIAGPYNEQFF,TGCGCCAGCAGCCCGCGTGTAATAGCGGGGCCCTACAATGAGCAGTTCTTC
TRBV28,once,NA,TRBJ2-4,15,CASSMQGLAKNIQYF,TGTGCCAGCAGTATGCAGGGACTAGCCAAAAACATTCAGTACTTC
TRBV5-1,many,NA,TRBJ1-1,14,CASSFTTQNTEAFF,TGCGCCAGCAGCTTTACTACTCAGAACACTGAAGCTTTCTTT
TRBV20-1,NA,NA,TRBJ2-2,13,CSAHPAEPGELFF,TGCAGTGCTCACCCCGCAGAGCCCGGGGAGCTGTTTTTT
TRBV7-6,many,NA,TRBJ1-1,14,CASSPEWLNTEAFF,TGTGCCAGCAGCCCAGAATGGTTGAACACTGAAGCTTTCTTT